This TCR beta chain is from a study of T cells in women clearing cervical HPV infection. Study-level information: No precancer developed; the control's incident HPV16 infection cleared within 12 months. Findings of the study overall: TRBV6-7 relative abundance averaged about 0.11% in cases and 0.15% to 0.2% in controls.

Average input was around 1,200 ng genomic DNA for immunoSEQ TCR beta CDR3 amplification. Measured with immunoSEQ multiplex PCR; TCRdb has only the in-frame clones, and not every one. The sample yields 20,000 to 30,000 clones, of which the top ten take up roughly 5.9%. Of note for this clone: Its antigen is as yet unknown. The sequenced fragment ends 3 residues before the CDR3 boundary, so the rest is inferred from the germline J gene.

Per germline, CDR1 MNHNS and CDR2 SASEGT. The CDR3 consists of 13 residues. The germline V and J ends were trimmed by 3 bases and 6 bases, with 9 bases remaining between them. The chain joins TRBV6-1 to TRBJ1-5, with D perhaps TRBD1 (6 bases). This sequence was found in a woman aged 18 to 69 with a cervical HPV16 infection that either progressed to CIN3+ or cleared (not recorded which). The source material was blood buffy coat. Incomplete CDR3 DNA: TGTGCCAGCAGTGACATCAGGGGTCAGCCC. It yields the protein CASSDIRGQP. The entire CDR3 sequence reads CASSDIRGQPQHF.